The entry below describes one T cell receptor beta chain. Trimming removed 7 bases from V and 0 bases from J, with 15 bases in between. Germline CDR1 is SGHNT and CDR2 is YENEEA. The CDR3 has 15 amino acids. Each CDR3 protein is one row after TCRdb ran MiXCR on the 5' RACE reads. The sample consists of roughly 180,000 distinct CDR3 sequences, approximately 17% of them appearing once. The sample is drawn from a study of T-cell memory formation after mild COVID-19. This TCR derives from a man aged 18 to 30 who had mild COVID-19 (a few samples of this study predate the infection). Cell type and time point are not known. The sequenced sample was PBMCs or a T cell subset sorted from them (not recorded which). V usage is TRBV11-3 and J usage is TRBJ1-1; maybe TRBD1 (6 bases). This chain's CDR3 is CASTSPGALNTEAFF. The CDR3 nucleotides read TGTGCCAGCACCTCCCCGGGGGCTCTGAACACTGAAGCTTTCTTT. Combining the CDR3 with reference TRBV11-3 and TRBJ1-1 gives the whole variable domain EAGVVQSPRYKIIEKKQPVAFWCNPISGHNTLYWYLQNLGQGPELLIRYENEEAVDDSQLPKDRFSAERLKGVDSTLKIQPAELGDSAVYLCASTSPGALNTEAFFGQGTRLTVV.